These 18 T cell receptor beta chains share one sample of origin, sequenced in a study of Graves' ophthalmopathy and Graves' hyperthyroidism. Amplified TCR beta CDR3 regions were obtained using RNA transcripts as template. The authors performed first-round RT-PCR with HTBI primers and then a second-round multiplex PCR. TCRdb ran MiXCR on the multiplex PCR reads and lists one entry per CDR3 protein. The sample holds about 600,000 distinct CDR3 sequences, under 45% seen once. Sequences were obtained from peripheral blood or thyroid tissue (not recorded which). Every receptor here comes from an adult man with Graves' hyperthyroidism.

This chain links TRBV10-3 with TRBJ1-2; 7 bases fit TRBD1. With V trimmed by 4 bases and J by 3 bases, 11 bases remained unmatched. Germline V gene sequence: CDR1 ENHRY, CDR2 SYGVKD. The CDR3 extends over 16 amino acids. Here the CDR3 reads CAISGALTGRYYGYTF. The CDR3 DNA reads as TGTGCCATCAGTGGAGCGCTGACAGGGCGCTACTATGGCTACACCTTC.

There are many counts of this clonotype. The CDR3 here is CASSETGTSVETQYF. The CDR3 nucleotides read TGTGCCAGCAGCGAGACCGGGACTAGCGTAGAGACCCAGTACTTC. The chain is built from TRBV5-4 and TRBJ2-5, with 10 positions matching TRBD2. The trim removed 4 bases at V and 4 bases at J, leaving 7 bases unmatched. The CDR3 has 15 residues. CDR1 and CDR2 (germline): SGHNT, YYREEE (reference sequence).

The J gene is TRBJ1-2, the V gene TRBV6-1; 7 bases are shared with TRBD1. Looked up from germline, CDR1 is MNHNS and CDR2 is SASEGT. After removal of 8 bases from V and 2 bases from J, the junction contained 5 bases not matched to a gene. The CDR3 spans 13 residues. The CDR3: CASGRTGNYGYTF. The DNA for the CDR3 is TGTGCCAGCGGTCGGACAGGCAACTATGGCTACACCTTC.

This clonotype was detected many times. V is TRBV2 and J is TRBJ1-6; D unclear. The CDR3 loop spans 13 amino acids. The V end was cut by 3 bases, the J end by 9 bases, with 9 bases between. Germline V gene lookup returns CDR1 SNHLY and CDR2 FYNNEI. This CDR3 reads CASSEGFRSPLHF. In nucleotides, the CDR3 is TGTGCCAGCAGTGAGGGGTTTCGTTCACCCCTCCACTTT. The full variable domain, completed using reference TRBV2 and TRBJ1-6, is EPEVTQTPSHQVTQMGQEVILRCVPISNHLYFYWYRQILGQKVEFLVSFYNNEISEKSEIFDDQFSVERPDGSNFTLKIRSTKLEDSAMYFCASSEGFRSPLHFGNGTRLTVT.

This clonotype appeared many times. V usage is TRBV12-3 or TRBV12-4 and J usage is TRBJ1-5; D gene uncertain. V was trimmed by 1 base and J by 5 bases, leaving 6 bases between them. CDR3 length equals 13 residues. The CDR3 protein is CASSLEDYQPQHF. DNA of the CDR3: TGTGCCAGCAGTTTAGAGGATTATCAGCCCCAGCATTTT.

CDR3 nucleotide sequence: TGCGCCAGCAGCCAAGTGAAGGAGGGAACTAATGAAAAACTGTTTTTT. Translating it yields CASSQVKEGTNEKLFF. V and J are TRBV4-1 and TRBJ1-4; D unresolved. Germline V gene data show CDR1 as MGHRA and CDR2 as YSYEKL. The CDR3 is 16 amino acids. V lost 1 base, J lost 1 base, and 10 bases lay in between.

This clonotype came up many times. The chain joins TRBV9 to TRBJ2-2, with D tentatively TRBD2 (6 bases). The germline gives CDR1 SGDLS, CDR2 YYNGEE. This CDR3 has 15 residues. Trimming took 0 bases from V and 4 from J, leaving 10 bases between them. The CDR3 is CASSVDRTTTGELFF. The CDR3 nucleotides are TGTGCCAGCAGCGTAGATAGGACTACCACCGGGGAGCTGTTTTTT. Supplemented by reference TRBV9 and TRBJ2-2, the full variable domain reads DSGVTQTPKHLITATGQRVTLRCSPRSGDLSVYWYQQSLDQGLQFLIQYYNGEERAKGNILERFSAQQFPDLHSELNLSSLELGDSALYFCASSVDRTTTGELFFGEGSRLTVL.

V and J are TRBV7-2 and TRBJ2-5, with D tentatively TRBD2 (7 bases). This CDR3 has 15 residues. The germline V gene encodes CDR1 SGHTA and CDR2 FQGNSA. Trimming shortened V by 5 bases and J by 11 bases, and 24 bases separated the two germline ends. The CDR3 protein is CASSLTGGAEIRQYF. The CDR3 DNA follows: TGTGCCAGCAGCCTGACTGGGGGGGCCGAGATAAGACAGTACTTC.

At least ten counts were recorded for this clonotype. The genes are TRBV15 and TRBJ1-4; no clear D gene. This CDR3 spans 18 amino acids. Germline CDR1 LNHNV, CDR2 YYDKDF (reference sequence). V lost 0 bases and J 0 bases, leaving 14 bases between the germline ends. The CDR3 is CATSREALRVPTNEKLFF. CDR3 coding DNA: TGTGCCACCAGCAGAGAGGCACTTAGGGTGCCAACTAATGAAAAACTGTTTTTT.

This clonotype was counted at least ten times. The rearrangement links TRBV24-1 to TRBJ1-5; D unresolved. V dropped 4 bases and J dropped 5 bases, with 14 bases sitting between them. The CDR3 spans 15 residues. Germline CDR1 is KGHDR and CDR2 is SFDVKD. This CDR3 reads CATSDESGLDQPQHF. The CDR3 DNA sequence: TGTGCCACCAGTGACGAGTCCGGCCTCGATCAGCCCCAGCATTTT.

Ten or more counts support this clonotype. The CDR3 loop reads CASSLLTTYGYTF. The CDR3 DNA is TGTGCCAGCAGCTTGTTGACGACATACGGCTACACCTTC. The chain employs TRBV11-2 and TRBJ1-2; no clear D gene. Germline lookup yields CDR1 SGHAT and CDR2 FQNNGV. The CDR3 is 13 amino acids. V was shortened by 3 bases and J by 8 bases, with 13 bases between the two germline ends.

This clonotype was picked up many times. The genes are TRBV20-1 and TRBJ1-2, with 11 bases aligning to TRBD1. Germline V gene data show CDR1 as DFQATT and CDR2 as SNEGSKA (reference sequence). J lost 0 bases, V lost 7 bases, and 10 bases had no gene match. CDR3 length: 16 residues. CDR3 in DNA: TGCAGTGTGTTCGGGACAGGGGGATTAGCTAACTATGGCTACACCTTC. As protein: CSVFGTGGLANYGYTF.

V and J are TRBV11-3 and TRBJ2-7; D is unresolved. The germline CDR1 and CDR2 sequences are SGHNT and YENEEA. The CDR3 runs to 15 residues. Trimming removed 3 bases at V and 0 bases at J, with 12 bases between. The CDR3 sequence: CASSFSGSSSYEQYF. The CDR3 nucleotides read TGTGCCAGCAGCTTCTCGGGTAGCAGCTCCTACGAGCAGTACTTC.

In its sample, this clonotype was seen many times. The rearrangement joins TRBV29-1 to TRBJ2-7, with D unclear. Germline lookup yields CDR1 SQVTM and CDR2 ANQGSEA. The CDR3 length is 13 residues. V lost 2 bases and J lost 0, with 8 bases in between. Here the CDR3 DNA reads TGCAGCGTTGAAAGCGTTAGCTCCTACGAGCAGTACTTC. Translation gives CSVESVSSYEQYF.

The V and J genes are TRBV12-3 or TRBV12-4 and TRBJ2-1; 7 nucleotides match TRBD2. This CDR3 spans 17 amino acids. Trimming at V came to 2 bases and at J to 4 bases, leaving 11 bases not matched to a gene. CDR3 residues: CASSLNLGAGSYNEQFF. The CDR3 DNA is TGTGCCAGCAGTTTAAATTTGGGAGCGGGAAGTTACAATGAGCAGTTCTTC.

This chain uses TRBV5-4 with TRBJ2-7; D possibly corresponds to TRBD1 (5 bases). Germline V CDR1 and CDR2: SGHNT, YYREEE (reference sequence). Trimming removed 5 bases at V and 2 bases at J, with 17 bases between. The CDR3 runs 15 residues. The CDR3 region is CASSFIPDRTYEQYF. In nucleotides, the CDR3 is TGTGCCAGCAGTTTTATACCCGACAGAACCTACGAGCAGTACTTC.

This clonotype was observed at least ten times. The chain joins TRBV7-6 to TRBJ1-1; TRBD1 matches at 7 bases. Per the germline V gene, CDR1 is SGHVS and CDR2 is FNYEAQ. This CDR3 is 16 amino acids long. J gave up 4 bases and V 1 base, and 9 bases lay outside the gene matches. The CDR3 nucleotides read TGTGCCAGCAGCTTAGGGGGGGCCAGGGGGGGCACTGAAGCTTTCTTT. Amino acids: CASSLGGARGGTEAFF.

In its sample, this clonotype was seen many times. This chain joins TRBV5-6 and TRBJ1-1; no clear D gene. CDR1 is SGHDT, CDR2 YYEEEE, per germline. The CDR3 loop spans 14 amino acids. Trimming removed 1 base from V and 3 bases from J, with 10 bases in between. In DNA, the CDR3 is TGTGCCAGCAGCTTGTCAGGTTCGGACACTGAAGCTTTCTTT. This encodes CASSLSGSDTEAFF. Combining the CDR3 with reference TRBV5-6 and TRBJ1-1 gives the whole variable domain DAGVTQSPTHLIKTRGQQVTLRCSPKSGHDTVSWYQQALGQGPQFIFQYYEEEERQRGNFPDRFSGHQFPNYSSELNVNALLLGDSALYLCASSLSGSDTEAFFGQGTRLTVV.